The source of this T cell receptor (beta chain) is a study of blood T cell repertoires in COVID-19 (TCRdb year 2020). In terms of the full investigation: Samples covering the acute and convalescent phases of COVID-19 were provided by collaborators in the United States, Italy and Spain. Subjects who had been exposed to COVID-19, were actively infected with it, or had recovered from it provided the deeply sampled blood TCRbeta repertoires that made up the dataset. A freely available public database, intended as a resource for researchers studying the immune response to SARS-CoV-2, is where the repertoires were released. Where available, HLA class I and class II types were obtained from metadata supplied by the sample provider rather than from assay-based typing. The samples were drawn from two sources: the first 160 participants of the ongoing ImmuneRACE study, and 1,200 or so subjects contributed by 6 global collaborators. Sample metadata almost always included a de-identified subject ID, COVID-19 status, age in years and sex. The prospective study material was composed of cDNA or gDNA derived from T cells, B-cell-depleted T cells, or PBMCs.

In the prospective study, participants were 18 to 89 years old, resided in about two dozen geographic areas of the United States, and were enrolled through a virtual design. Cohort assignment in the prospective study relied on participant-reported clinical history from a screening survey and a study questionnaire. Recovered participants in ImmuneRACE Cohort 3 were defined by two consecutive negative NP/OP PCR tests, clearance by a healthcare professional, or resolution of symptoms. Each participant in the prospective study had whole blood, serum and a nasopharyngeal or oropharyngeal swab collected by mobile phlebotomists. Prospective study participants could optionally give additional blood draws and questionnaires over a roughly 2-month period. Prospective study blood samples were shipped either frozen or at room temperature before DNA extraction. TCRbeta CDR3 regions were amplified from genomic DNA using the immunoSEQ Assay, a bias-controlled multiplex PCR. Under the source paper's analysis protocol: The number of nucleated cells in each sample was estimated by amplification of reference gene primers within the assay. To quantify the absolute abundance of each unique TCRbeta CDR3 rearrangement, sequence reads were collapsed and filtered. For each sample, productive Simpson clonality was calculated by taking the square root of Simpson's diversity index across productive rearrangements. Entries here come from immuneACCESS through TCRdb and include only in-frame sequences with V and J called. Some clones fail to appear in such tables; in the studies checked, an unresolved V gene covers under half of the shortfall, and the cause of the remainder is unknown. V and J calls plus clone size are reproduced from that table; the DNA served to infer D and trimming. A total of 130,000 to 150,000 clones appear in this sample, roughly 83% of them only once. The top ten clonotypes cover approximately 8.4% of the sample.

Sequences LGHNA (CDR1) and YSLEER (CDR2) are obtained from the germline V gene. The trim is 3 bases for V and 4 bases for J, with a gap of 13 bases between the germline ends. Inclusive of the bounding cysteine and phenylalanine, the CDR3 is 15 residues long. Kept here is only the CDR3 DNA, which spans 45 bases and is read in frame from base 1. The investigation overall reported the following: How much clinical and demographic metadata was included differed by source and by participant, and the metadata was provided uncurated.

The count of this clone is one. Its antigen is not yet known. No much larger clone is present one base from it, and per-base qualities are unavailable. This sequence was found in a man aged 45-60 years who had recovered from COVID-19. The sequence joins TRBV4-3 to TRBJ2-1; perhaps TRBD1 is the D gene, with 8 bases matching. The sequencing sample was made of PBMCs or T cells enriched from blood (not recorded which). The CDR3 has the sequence CASSHTGGGYNEQFF. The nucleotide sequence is TGCGCCAGCAGCCATACAGGGGGGGGGTACAATGAGCAGTTCTTC.